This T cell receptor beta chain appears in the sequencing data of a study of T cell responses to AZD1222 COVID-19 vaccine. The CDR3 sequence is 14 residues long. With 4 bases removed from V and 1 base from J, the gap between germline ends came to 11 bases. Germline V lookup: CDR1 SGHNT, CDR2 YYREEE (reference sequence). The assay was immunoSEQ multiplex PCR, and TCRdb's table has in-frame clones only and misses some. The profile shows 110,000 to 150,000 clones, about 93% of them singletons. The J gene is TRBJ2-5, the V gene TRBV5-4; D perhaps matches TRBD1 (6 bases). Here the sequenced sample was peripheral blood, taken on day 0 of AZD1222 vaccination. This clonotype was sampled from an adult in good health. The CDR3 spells CASSPQTGQETQYF. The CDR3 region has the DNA TGTGCCAGCAGCCCACAGACAGGCCAAGAGACCCAGTACTTC.